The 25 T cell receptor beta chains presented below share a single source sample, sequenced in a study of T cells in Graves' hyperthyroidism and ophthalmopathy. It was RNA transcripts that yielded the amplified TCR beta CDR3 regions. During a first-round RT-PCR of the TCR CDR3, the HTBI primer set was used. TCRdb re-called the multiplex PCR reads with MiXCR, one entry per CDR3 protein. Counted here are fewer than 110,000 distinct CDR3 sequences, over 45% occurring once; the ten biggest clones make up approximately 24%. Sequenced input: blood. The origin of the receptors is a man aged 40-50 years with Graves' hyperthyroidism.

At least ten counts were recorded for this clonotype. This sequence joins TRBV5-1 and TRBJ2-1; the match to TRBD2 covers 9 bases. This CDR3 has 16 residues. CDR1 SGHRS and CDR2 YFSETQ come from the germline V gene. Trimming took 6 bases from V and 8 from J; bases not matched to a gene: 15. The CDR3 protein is CASTHSAGGQFDEQFF. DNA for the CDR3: TGCGCCAGCACCCATTCTGCGGGAGGGCAGTTCGATGAGCAGTTCTTC.

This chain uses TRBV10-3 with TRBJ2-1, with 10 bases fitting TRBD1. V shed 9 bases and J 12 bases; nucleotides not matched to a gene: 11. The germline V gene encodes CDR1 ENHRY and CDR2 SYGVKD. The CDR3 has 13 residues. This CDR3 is CAIRQGASSGQFF. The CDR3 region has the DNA TGTGCCATTCGACAGGGGGCTTCGTCCGGGCAGTTCTTC.

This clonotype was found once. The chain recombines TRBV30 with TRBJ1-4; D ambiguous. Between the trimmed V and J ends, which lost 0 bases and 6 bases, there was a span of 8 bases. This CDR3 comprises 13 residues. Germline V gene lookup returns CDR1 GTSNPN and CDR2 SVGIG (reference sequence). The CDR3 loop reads CAWSVIHDEKLFF. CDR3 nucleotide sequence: TGTGCCTGGAGTGTAATACACGATGAAAAACTGTTTTTT.

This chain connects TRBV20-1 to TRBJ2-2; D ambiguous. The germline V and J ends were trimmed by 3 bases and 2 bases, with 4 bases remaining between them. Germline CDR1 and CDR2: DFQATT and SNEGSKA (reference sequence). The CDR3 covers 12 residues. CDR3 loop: CSARLNTGELFF. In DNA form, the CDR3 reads TGCAGTGCTAGGTTAAACACCGGGGAGCTGTTTTTT.

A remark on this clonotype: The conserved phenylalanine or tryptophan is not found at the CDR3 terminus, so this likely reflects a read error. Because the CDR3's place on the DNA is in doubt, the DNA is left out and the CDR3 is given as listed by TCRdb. CDR3 amino acids: CASSEGWG. The chain recombines TRBV2 with TRBJ1-4; the D call in the table, TRBD1, was not verified against the DNA. The CDR3 has 8 residues if both end residues are counted. CDR1 and CDR2 (germline): SNHLY, FYNNEI.

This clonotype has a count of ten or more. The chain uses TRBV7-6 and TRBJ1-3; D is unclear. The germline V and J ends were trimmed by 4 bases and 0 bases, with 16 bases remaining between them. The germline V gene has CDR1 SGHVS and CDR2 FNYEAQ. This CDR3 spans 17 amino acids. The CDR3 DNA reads TGTGCCAGCAGCTCTTACTTAGATCGCCACTCTGGAAACACCATATATTTT. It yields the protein CASSSYLDRHSGNTIYF.

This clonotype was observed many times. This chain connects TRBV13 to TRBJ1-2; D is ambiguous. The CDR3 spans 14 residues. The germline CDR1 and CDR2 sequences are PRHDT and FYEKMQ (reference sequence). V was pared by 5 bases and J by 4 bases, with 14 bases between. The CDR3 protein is CASSPGSPIYGYTF. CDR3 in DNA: TGTGCCAGCAGCCCCGGGTCCCCCATCTATGGCTACACCTTC.

The CDR3 here is CASSLRVLGTQYF. As DNA, the CDR3 is TGTGCCAGCAGCCTACGGGTGCTGGGGACCCAGTACTTC. The V call is TRBV13, the J call TRBJ2-5; D gene unclear. V lost 5 bases and J lost 7, with 14 bases in between. This CDR3 spans 13 amino acids. Germline lookup yields CDR1 PRHDT and CDR2 FYEKMQ (reference sequence). Together with reference TRBV13 and TRBJ2-5, the CDR3 gives the full variable domain: AAGVIQSPRHLIKEKRETATLKCYPIPRHDTVYWYQQGPGQDPQFLISFYEKMQSDKGSIPDRFSAQQFSDYHSELNMSSLELGDSALYFCASSLRVLGTQYFGPGTRLLVL.

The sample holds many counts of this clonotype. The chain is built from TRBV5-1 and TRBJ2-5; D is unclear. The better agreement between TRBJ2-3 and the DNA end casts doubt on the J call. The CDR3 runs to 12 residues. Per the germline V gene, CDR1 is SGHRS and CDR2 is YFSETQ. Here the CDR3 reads CASSLGQDTQYF. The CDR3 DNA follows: TGCGCCAGCAGCTTGGGGCAAGATACGCAGTATTTT.

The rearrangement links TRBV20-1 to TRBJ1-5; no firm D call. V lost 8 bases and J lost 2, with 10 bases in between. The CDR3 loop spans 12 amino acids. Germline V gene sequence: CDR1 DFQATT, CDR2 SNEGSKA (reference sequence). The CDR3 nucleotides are TGCAGTATGGAAAGAGGCAATCAGCCCCAGCATTTT. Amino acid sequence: CSMERGNQPQHF.

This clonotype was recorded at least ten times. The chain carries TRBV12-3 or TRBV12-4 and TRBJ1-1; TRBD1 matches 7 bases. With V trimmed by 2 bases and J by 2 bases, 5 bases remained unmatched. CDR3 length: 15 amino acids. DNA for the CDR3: TGTGCCAGCAGTTTACTAGGGACAGCAAACACTGAAGCTTTCTTT. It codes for CASSLLGTANTEAFF.

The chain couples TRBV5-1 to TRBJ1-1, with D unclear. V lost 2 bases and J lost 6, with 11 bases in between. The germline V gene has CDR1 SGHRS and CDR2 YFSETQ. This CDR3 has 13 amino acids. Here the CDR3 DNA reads TGCGCCAGCAGCTTAAAGGGAGTGGCTGAAGCTTTCTTT. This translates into CASSLKGVAEAFF.

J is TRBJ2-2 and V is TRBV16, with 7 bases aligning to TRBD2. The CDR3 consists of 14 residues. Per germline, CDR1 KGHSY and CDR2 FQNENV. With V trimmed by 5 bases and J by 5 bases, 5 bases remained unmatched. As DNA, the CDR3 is TGTGCCAGCAGCGGGAGGGGATGGACCGGGGAGCTGTTTTTT. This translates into CASSGRGWTGELFF.

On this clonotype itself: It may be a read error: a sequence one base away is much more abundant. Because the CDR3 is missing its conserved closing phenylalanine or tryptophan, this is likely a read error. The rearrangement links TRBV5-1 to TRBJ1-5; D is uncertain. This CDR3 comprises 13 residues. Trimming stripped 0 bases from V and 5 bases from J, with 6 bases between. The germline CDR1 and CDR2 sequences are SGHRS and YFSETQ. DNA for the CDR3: TGCGCCAGCAGCTTGGGTTATGATCAGCCCCAGCATTGT. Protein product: CASSLGYDQPQHC.

In DNA form, the CDR3 reads TGCAGTGCTAGTGGGGGGCTGGGCACAGATACGCAGTATTTT. Protein: CSASGGLGTDTQYF. V gene TRBV20-1 combines with J gene TRBJ2-3; either TRBD1 or TRBD2 may supply D (6 bases each). The CDR3 contains 14 residues. Per germline, CDR1 DFQATT and CDR2 SNEGSKA (reference sequence). Trimming took off 3 bases at V and 1 base at J, with 11 bases between the two ends.

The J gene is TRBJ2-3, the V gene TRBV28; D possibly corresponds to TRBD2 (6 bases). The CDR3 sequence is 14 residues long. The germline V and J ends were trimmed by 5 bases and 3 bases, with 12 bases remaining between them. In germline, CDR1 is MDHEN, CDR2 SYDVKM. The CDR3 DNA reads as TGTGCCAGCAGTACCGGGAGTGGGACAGATACGCAGTATTTT. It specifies CASSTGSGTDTQYF.

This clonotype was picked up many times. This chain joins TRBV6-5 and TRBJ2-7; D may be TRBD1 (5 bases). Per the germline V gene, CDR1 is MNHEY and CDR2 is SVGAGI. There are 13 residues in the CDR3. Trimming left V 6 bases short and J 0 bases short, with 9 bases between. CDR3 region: CASRQGGSYEQYF. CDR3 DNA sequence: TGTGCCAGCAGGCAGGGCGGCTCCTACGAGCAGTACTTC.

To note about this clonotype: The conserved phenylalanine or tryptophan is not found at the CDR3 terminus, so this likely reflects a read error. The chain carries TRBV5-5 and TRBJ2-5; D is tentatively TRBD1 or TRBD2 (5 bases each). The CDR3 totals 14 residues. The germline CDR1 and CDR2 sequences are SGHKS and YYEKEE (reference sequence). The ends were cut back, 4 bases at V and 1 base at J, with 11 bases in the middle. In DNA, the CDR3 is TGTGCCAGCAGCCAAGTGGGGACCCAAGAGACCCAGTACTGC. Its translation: CASSQVGTQETQYC.

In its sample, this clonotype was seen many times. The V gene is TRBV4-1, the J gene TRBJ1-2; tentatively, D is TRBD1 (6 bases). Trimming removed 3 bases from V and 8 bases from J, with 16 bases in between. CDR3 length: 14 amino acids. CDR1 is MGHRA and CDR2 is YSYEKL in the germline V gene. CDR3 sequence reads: CASSHPDRTGGYTF. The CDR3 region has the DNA TGCGCCAGCAGCCACCCAGACAGGACCGGGGGCTACACCTTC.

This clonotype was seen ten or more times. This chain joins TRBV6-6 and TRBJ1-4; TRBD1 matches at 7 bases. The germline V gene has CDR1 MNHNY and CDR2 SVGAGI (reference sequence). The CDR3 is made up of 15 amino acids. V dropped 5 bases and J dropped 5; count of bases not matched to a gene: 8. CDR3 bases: TGTGCCAGCAGTCCAGGGGACAGTTACAATGAAAAACTGTTTTTT. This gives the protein CASSPGDSYNEKLFF.

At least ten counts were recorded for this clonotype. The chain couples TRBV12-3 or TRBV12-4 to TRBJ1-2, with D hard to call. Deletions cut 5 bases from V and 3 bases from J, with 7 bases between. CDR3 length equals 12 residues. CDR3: CASSSSYYGYTF. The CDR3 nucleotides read TGTGCCAGCAGTAGTAGTTACTATGGCTACACCTTC.

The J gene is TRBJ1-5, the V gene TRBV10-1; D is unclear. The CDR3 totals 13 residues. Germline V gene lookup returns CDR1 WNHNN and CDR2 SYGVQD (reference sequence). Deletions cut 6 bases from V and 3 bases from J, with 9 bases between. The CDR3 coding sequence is TGCGCCAGCAGGGGGAACACCAATCAGCCCCAGCATTTT. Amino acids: CASRGNTNQPQHF.

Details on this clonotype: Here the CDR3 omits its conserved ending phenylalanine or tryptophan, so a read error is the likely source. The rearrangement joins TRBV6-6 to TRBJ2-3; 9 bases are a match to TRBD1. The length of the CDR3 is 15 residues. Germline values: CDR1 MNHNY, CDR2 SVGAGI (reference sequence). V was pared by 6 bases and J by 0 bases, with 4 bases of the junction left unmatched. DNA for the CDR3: TGTGCCAGCAGACGGACAGGGGCTAGCACAGATACGCAGTATTCT. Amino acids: CASRRTGASTDTQYS.

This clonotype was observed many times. The CDR3 coding sequence is TGTGCCAGCAGCTTAGAAGGTGTAGATTCACCCCTCCACTTT. It codes for CASSLEGVDSPLHF. This chain connects TRBV11-3 to TRBJ1-6; D call uncertain. The CDR3 spans 14 residues. Germline CDR1 and CDR2: SGHNT and YENEEA. V lost 0 bases to trimming and J lost 8 bases, with 8 bases between them.

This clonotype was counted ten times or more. CDR3 bases: TGCAGTGCCAGCAGGACTGCTTATAGCAATCAGCCCCAGCATTTT. Its translation: CSASRTAYSNQPQHF. The V and J genes are TRBV20-1 and TRBJ1-5; no clear D gene. V was pared by 6 bases and J by 0 bases, with 15 bases between. Germline lookup yields CDR1 DFQATT and CDR2 SNEGSKA (reference sequence). The CDR3 consists of 15 residues.